The present TCR beta chain was sequenced within a study of control samples from healthy donors and cancer patients (dated by TCRdb to 2018 to 2020). With respect to this clone: Its cognate antigen has yet to be identified. Base qualities were left out, and no much larger clone turns up one base away.

The receptor library was made with the immunoSEQ multiplex PCR assay. TCRdb re-hosts the immuneACCESS table, in-frame sequences only. Its copies lack some clones; in the studies checked, an unresolved V gene accounts for under half of them, and the cause for the rest is not known. The sample table holds 100,000 to 150,000 clones, of which roughly 86% were seen once. About 2.9% of the sample comes from the top ten. The sample was blood. The origin of this receptor is a man aged 55 to 70 in good health.

The nucleotide sequence reads TGCGCCAGCAGCCAAGATAGTCCAGGGGGCAGCGAGCAGTACTTC. This encodes CASSQDSPGGSEQYF. The sequence is built from TRBV4-1 and TRBJ2-7, with 8 bases aligning to TRBD1. From V the trimming removes 0 bases and from J it removes 6 bases, while the gene matches leave 7 bases of the junction unaccounted for. The germline V gene sets CDR1 to MGHRA and CDR2 to YSYEKL. Including cysteine and phenylalanine, the CDR3 has 15 amino acids. Only the CDR3 part of the read is kept: 45 bases, read in frame from the first base.